The clone carrying this TCR beta chain came up many times. Its antigen remains unidentified. One entry per CDR3 protein results from TCRdb running MiXCR on the reads. There are about 71,000 distinct CDR3 sequences in the sample; roughly 20% occur only once, and less than 10% lies in the top ten. The sample comes from a study of type 1 regulatory T cells. Overall study: This in vitro CD4 product, T-allo10, is enriched for Tr1 cells and alloantigen-specific. Study findings and constraints: Compared with non-type 1 regulatory T cells, type 1 regulatory T cells showed a more restricted TCR repertoire.

Trimming removed 3 bases from V and 0 bases from J, with 11 bases in between. CDR1 is GTSNPN, CDR2 SVGIG, per germline (reference sequence). CDR3 size: 14 residues. Material for sequencing was cultured type 1 regulatory T (Tr1) cells, either the whole culture or a sorted fraction (not recorded which). The source is a human donor in good health. The chain recombines TRBV30 with TRBJ1-1; D is ambiguous. Here the CDR3 reads CAWSRQELNTEAFF. For the CDR3, the DNA is TGTGCCTGGAGCCGACAAGAGTTGAACACTGAAGCTTTCTTT.